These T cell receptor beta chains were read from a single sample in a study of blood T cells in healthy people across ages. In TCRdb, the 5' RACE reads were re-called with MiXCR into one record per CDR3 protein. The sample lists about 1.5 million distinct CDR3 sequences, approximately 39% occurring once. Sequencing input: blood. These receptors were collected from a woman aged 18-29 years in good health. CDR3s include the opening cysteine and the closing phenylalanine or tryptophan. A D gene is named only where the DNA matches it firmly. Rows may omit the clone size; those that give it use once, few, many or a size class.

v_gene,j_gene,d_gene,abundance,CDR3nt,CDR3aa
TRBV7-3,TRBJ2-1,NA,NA,TGTGCCAGCAGCTCAATAACCGGGACTCCCTACAATGAGCAGTTCTTC,CASSSITGTPYNEQFF
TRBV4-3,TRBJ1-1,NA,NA,TGCGCCAGCAGTCGAACTATGGGGACTGTAGCTTTCTTT,CASSRTMGTVAFF
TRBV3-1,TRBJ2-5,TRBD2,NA,TGTGCCAGCAGCCAAAGGGCAGCGGGAATACAAGAGACCCAGTACTTC,CASSQRAAGIQETQYF
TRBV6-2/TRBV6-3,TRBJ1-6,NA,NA,TGTGCCAGCAGTTACGGAAGGGTAAATTCACCCCTCCACTTT,CASSYGRVNSPLHF
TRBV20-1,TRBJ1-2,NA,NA,TGCAGTGCAACCGCTCACGCTAACTATGGCTACACCTTC,CSATAHANYGYTF
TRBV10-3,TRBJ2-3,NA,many,TGTGCCGTCCGGGGAAGCACAGATACGCAGTATTTT,CAVRGSTDTQYF
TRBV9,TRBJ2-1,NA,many,TGTGCCAGCAATAGGGGGAATGAGCAGTTCTTC,CASNRGNEQFF
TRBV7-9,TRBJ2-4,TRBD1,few,TGTGCCAGCAGTTTCGGTAACAGGGGGAACATTCAGTACTTC,CASSFGNRGNIQYF
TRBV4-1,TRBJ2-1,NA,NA,TGCGCCAGCAGCCACCTGGGACTTTCCAACTACAATGAGCAGTTCTTC,CASSHLGLSNYNEQFF
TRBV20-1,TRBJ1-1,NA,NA,TGCAGTGCTCCCCCTCCGGGAGAGGACACTGAAGCTTGCTTT,CSAPPPGEDTEACF